The 4 T cell receptor beta chains listed next were all sequenced from one sample in a study of T cell responses to AZD1222 COVID-19 vaccine. TCRdb's copy holds only in-frame clones and misses some; the assay was immunoSEQ multiplex PCR. The data show roughly 150,000 clones, 90% seen once. The sample consisted of peripheral blood, taken 28 days after the second AZD1222 dose. The origin of the receptors is an adult who received the AZD1222 COVID-19 vaccine.

The CDR3 is CASSLSGTGDSPLHF. The CDR3 region has the DNA TGTGCCAGCTCACTATCCGGGACAGGGGACTCACCCCTCCACTTT. The chain combines TRBV18 with TRBJ1-6, with 10 bases matching TRBD1. There are 15 residues in the CDR3. Germline CDR1 and CDR2: KGHSH and LQKENI. The V segment lost 4 bases and the J segment 10 bases; nucleotides outside the gene matches: 7.

This chain joins TRBV11-2 and TRBJ2-5; a possible D gene is TRBD2 (6 bases). CDR1 SGHAT and CDR2 FQNNGV come from the germline V gene. The V end lost 6 bases, the J end lost 0 bases, and 23 bases lay between the germline ends. CDR3 length: 18 residues. CDR3 nucleotides: TGTGCCAGCAGACGCGGGCGAGGAGGGCCAAGGTACCAAGAGACCCAGTACTTC. Encoded protein: CASRRGRGGPRYQETQYF. Complete variable domain (other parts from reference TRBV11-2 and TRBJ2-5): EAGVAQSPRYKIIEKRQSVAFWCNPISGHATLYWYQQILGQGPKLLIQFQNNGVVDDSQLPKDRFSAERLKGVDSTLKIQPAKLEDSAVYLCASRRGRGGPRYQETQYFGPGTRLLVL.

The chain couples TRBV15 to TRBJ1-2, with 9 bases aligning to TRBD1. The germline gives CDR1 LNHNV, CDR2 YYDKDF (reference sequence). The CDR3 length is 16 residues. J lost 5 bases, V lost 6 bases, and 13 bases had no gene match. Written as DNA, the CDR3 is TGTGCCACCAGGGGAGAGGGACAGGGAAAAGGATATGGCTACACCTTC. This sequence encodes CATRGEGQGKGYGYTF.

This chain uses TRBV5-1 with TRBJ1-4; D is ambiguous. This CDR3 region has 13 residues. V lost 5 bases and J 6 bases, leaving 11 bases between the germline ends. Per the germline V gene, CDR1 is SGHRS and CDR2 is YFSETQ. CDR3 bases: TGCGCCAGCAGTAGGGATGGGGATGAAAAACTGTTTTTT. It specifies CASSRDGDEKLFF.